This TCR beta chain was found in a study of OX40 agonist ivuxolimab in advanced cancers. The wider study: In this trial design, patients received ivuxolimab intravenously at 0.01 to 10 mg/kg every 2 weeks. Hepatocellular carcinoma, melanoma, renal cell or head and neck cancer affected the dose-escalation patients. Prior anti-PD-1, anti-PD-L1 or anti-CTLA-4 therapy did not bar entry, and less than 50% had some.

With 4 bases clipped from V and 2 bases from J, the junction kept 6 bases outside the gene matches. The germline V gene has CDR1 SGDLS and CDR2 YYNGEE. The CDR3 extends over 15 amino acids. The method was immunoSEQ multiplex PCR; TCRdb's version includes in-frame clones alone and lacks a portion of them. Of over 55,000 clones detected, approximately 86% appear once; the ten largest clones hold almost 4%. Anyone with autoimmune disease history or systemic immunosuppression was excluded. The chain joins TRBV9 to TRBJ1-3; 7 bases match TRBD1. This clonotype was obtained from an adult with an advanced solid tumor such as melanoma, head and neck, liver or kidney cancer. The sequenced sample was CD4+ or CD8+ T cells sorted from blood, obtained in a trial of the OX40 agonist ivuxolimab. CDR3: CASSTEGAAGNTIYF. The CDR3 region has the DNA TGTGCCAGCAGCACAGAGGGGGCGGCTGGAAACACCATATATTTT.